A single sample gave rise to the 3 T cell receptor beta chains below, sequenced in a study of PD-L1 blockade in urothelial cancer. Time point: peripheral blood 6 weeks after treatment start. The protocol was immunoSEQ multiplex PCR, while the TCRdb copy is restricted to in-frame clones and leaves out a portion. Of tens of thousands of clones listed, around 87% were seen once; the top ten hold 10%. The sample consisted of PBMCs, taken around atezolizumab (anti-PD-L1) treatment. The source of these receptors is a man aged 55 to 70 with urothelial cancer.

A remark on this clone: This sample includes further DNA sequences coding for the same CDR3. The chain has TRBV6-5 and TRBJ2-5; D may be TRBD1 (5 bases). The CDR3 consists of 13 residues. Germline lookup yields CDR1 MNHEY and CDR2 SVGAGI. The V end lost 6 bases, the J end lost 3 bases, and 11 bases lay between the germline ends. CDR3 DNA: TGTGCCAGCAGCCGAACAGGAAAAGAGACCCAGTACTTC. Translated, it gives CASSRTGKETQYF.

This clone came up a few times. This CDR3 is CASSLGQAQTLEQYF. DNA for the CDR3: TGTGCCAGCAGCTTAGGACAGGCCCAAACCCTCGAGCAGTACTTC. The chain uses TRBV7-9 and TRBJ2-7; tentative D call: TRBD1 (6 bases). The CDR3 covers 15 residues. Per the germline V gene, CDR1 is SEHNR and CDR2 is FQNEAQ (reference sequence). V lost 1 base to trimming and J lost 6 bases, with 16 bases between them.

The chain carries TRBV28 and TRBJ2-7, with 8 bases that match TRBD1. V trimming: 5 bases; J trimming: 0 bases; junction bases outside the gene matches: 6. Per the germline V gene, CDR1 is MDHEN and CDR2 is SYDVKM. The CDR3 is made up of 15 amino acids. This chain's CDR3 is CASSGTGGSSYEQYF. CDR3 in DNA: TGTGCCAGCAGTGGAACAGGGGGAAGCTCCTACGAGCAGTACTTC.